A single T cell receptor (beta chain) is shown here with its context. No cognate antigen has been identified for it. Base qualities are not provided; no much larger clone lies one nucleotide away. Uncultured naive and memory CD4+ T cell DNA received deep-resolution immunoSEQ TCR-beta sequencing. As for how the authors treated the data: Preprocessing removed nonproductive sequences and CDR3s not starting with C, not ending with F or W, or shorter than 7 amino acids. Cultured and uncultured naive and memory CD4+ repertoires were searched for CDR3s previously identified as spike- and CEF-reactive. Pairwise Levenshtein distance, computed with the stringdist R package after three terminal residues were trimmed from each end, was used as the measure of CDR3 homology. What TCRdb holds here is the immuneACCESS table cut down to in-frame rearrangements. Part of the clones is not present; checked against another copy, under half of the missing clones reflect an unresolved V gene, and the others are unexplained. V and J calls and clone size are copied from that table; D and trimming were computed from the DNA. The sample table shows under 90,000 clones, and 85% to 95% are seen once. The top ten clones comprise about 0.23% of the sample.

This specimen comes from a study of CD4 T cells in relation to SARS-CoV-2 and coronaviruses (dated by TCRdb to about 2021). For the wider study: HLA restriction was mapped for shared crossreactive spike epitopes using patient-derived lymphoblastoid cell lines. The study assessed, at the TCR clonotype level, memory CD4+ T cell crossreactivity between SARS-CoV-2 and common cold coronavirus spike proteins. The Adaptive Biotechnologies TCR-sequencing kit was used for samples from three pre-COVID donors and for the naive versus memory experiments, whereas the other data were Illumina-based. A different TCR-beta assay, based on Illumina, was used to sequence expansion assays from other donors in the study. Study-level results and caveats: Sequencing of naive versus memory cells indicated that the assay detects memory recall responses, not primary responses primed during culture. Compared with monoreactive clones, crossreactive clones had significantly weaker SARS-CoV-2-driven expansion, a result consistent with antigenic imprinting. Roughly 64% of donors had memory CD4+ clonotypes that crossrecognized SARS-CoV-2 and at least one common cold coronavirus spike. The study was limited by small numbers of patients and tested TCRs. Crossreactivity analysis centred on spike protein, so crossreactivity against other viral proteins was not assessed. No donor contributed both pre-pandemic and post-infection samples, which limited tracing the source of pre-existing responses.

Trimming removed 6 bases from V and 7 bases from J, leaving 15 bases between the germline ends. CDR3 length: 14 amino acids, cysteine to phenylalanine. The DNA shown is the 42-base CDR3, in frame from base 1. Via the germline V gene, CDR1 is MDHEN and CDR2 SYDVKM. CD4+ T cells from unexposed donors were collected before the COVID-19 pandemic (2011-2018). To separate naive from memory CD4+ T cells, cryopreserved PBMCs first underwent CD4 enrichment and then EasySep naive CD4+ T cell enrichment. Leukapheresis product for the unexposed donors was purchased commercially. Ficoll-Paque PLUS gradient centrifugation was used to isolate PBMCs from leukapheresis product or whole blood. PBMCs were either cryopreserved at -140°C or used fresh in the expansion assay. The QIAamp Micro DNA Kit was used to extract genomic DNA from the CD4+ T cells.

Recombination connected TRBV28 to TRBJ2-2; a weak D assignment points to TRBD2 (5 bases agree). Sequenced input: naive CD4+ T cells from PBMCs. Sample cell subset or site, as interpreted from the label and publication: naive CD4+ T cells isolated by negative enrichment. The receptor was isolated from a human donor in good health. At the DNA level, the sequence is TGTGCCAGCAGGACATATGGTCGGGGCGGGGAGCTGTTTTTT. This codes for CASRTYGRGGELFF.